The T cell receptor beta chain described here comes from a study of shared clonotypes between healthy human individuals. Study observations and caveats: Non-shared clonotypes were found to have lower generation probabilities than the clonotypes that were shared by all four of the sorted-subset donors. Naive subsets, compared against memory subsets, generally had larger estimated richness values.

Naive CD8 cells were CD45RO-negative, positively selected for CCR7, excluding terminally differentiated effector memory CD45RA+ cells. Comment on this clone: Its cognate antigen is unknown.

Profiled with immunoSEQ multiplex PCR; TCRdb holds only in-frame clones, not every one. The sample gives under 2,000,000 clones, about 95% of which show up once; 1.2% is in the top ten. V was pared by 5 bases and J by 2 bases, with 9 bases of the junction left unmatched. Germline values: CDR1 SEHNR, CDR2 FQNEAQ (reference sequence). This CDR3 contains 17 residues. This TCR was recovered from a man aged 18 to 29 in good health. The sequenced sample consisted of naive CD8+ T cells sorted from blood. V and J are TRBV7-9 and TRBJ2-3; 11 bases align to TRBD2. CDR3 loop: CASSPPSGGLFTDTQYF. CDR3 sequence (DNA): TGTGCCAGCAGCCCTCCTAGCGGGGGGCTTTTCACAGATACGCAGTATTTT. The variable domain in full, with the rest retrieved from reference TRBV7-9 and TRBJ2-3, is DTGVSQNPRHKITKRGQNVTFRCDPISEHNRLYWYRQTLGQGPEFLTYFQNEAQLEKSRLLSDRFSAERPKGSFSTLEIQRTEQGDSAMYLCASSPPSGGLFTDTQYFGPGTRLTVL.